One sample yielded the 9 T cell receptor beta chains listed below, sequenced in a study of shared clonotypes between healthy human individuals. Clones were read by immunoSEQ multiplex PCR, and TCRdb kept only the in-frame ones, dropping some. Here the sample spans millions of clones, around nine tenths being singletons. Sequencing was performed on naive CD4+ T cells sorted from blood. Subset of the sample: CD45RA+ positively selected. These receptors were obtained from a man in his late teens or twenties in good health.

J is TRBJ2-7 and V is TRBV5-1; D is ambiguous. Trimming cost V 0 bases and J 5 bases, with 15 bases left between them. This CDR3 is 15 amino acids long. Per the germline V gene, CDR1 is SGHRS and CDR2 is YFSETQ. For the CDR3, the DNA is TGCGCCAGCAGCTTGGCGACATCTAGGAGAAACGAGCAGTACTTC. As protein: CASSLATSRRNEQYF.

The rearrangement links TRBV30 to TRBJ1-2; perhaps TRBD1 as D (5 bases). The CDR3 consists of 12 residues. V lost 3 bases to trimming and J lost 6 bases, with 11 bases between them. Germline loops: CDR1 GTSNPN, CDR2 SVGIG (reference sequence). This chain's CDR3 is CAWRVGEDGYTF. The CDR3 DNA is TGTGCCTGGAGGGTAGGGGAGGATGGCTACACCTTC. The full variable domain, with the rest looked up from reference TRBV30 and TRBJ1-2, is SQTIHQWPATLVQPVGSPLSLECTVEGTSNPNLYWYRQAAGRGLQLLFYSVGIGQISSEVPQNLSASRPQDRQFILSSKKLLLSDSGFYLCAWRVGEDGYTFGSGTRLTVV.

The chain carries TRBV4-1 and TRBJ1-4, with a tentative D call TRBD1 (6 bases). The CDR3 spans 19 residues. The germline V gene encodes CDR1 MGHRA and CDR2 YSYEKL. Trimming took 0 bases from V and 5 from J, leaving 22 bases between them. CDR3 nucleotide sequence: TGCGCCAGCAGCCAAGAAAGGAACAGGGCAAGTAGAGGAAATGAAAAACTGTTTTTT. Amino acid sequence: CASSQERNRASRGNEKLFF.

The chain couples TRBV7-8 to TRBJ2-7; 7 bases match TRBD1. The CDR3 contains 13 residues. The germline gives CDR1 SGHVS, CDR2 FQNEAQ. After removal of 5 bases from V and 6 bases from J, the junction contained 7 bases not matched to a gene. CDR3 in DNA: TGTGCCAGCAGCCCACCGACAGGGACCGAGCAGTACTTC. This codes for CASSPPTGTEQYF.

The CDR3 is CASRPIGVFGYTF. The CDR3 nucleotides are TGTGCCAGCAGACCCATCGGGGTTTTCGGCTACACCTTC. The rearrangement uses TRBV11-2 and TRBJ1-2; D call uncertain. CDR3 length: 13 residues. CDR1 and CDR2 from the germline V gene are SGHAT and FQNNGV. V dropped 6 bases and J dropped 8 bases, with 16 bases sitting between them.

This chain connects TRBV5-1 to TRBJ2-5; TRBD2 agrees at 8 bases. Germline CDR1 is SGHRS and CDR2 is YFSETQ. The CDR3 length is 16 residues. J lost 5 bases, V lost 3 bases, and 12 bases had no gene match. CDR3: CASSSGGADIWETQYF. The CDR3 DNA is TGCGCCAGCAGCTCCGGGGGGGCGGACATATGGGAGACCCAGTACTTC.

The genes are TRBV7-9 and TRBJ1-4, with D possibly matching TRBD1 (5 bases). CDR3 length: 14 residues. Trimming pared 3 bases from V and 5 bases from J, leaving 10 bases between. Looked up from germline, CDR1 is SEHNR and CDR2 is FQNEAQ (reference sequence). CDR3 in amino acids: CASSLGPGNEKLFF. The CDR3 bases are TGTGCCAGCAGCTTGGGGCCAGGGAATGAAAAACTGTTTTTT.

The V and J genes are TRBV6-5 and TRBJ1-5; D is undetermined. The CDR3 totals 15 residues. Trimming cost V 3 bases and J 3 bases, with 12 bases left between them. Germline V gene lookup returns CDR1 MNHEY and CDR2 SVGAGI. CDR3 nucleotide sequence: TGTGCCAGCAGTTATGGCCAGGCGAACAATCAGCCCCAGCATTTT. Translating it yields CASSYGQANNQPQHF.

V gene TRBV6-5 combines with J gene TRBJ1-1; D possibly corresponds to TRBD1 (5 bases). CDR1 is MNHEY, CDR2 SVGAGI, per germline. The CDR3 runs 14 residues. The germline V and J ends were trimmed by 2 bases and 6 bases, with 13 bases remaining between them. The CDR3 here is CASSYGAVVSEAFF. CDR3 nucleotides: TGTGCCAGCAGTTACGGGGCGGTTGTCTCTGAAGCTTTCTTT.